This TCR beta chain was sequenced in a study of regulatory T cells in long-lasting Graves disease. The time point is: persistent/refractory GD, antithyroid drugs over 5 years with positive TRAb. Researchers made the TCR library from RNA that was extracted from PBMCs. Roughly 10 milliliters of peripheral blood were taken and placed in EDTA tubes. This clonotype appeared many times. The target antigen is unknown. TCR beta libraries were built with iRepertoire HTBI primers and Arm-PCR of CDR3 regions. From the multiplex PCR reads, TCRdb called clonotypes with MiXCR, one entry per CDR3 protein. The top ten hold roughly 28% of the sample, which has a few hundred thousand distinct CDR3 sequences, around 20% seen once. CDR1 is MNHNS, CDR2 SASEGT, per germline. This CDR3 is 14 amino acids long. With V trimmed by 9 bases and J by 2 bases, 1 base remained unmatched. Study observations and caveats: Persistent Graves' patients showed a TCR diversity that was lower than that of newly diagnosed ones. A reduction in accuracy may have resulted from the small sample size.

The sample here was peripheral blood mononuclear cells (PBMCs), taken when the disease was refractory, from a patient treated with antithyroid drugs. The receptor was derived from a female donor with Graves disease. V usage is TRBV6-1 and J usage is TRBJ2-1; 13 bases map to TRBD2. The CDR3: CASGTSGTYNEQFF. The CDR3 DNA sequence: TGTGCCAGTGGGACTAGCGGGACCTACAATGAGCAGTTCTTC.